This TCR beta chain was recorded in a study of blood T cell repertoires in COVID-19. Study details: Material from acute and convalescent COVID-19 was sourced from the United States, Italy and Spain.

Under the authors' procedure: Estimates of nucleated cell counts were drawn from the amplification of reference gene primers. Clones were read by immunoSEQ multiplex PCR, and TCRdb kept only the in-frame ones, dropping some. For V, J and clone size, that table is used; D and trimming come from the DNA. The sample includes roughly 300,000 clones, about 90% of them seen just once. Germline values: CDR1 SGHRS, CDR2 YFSETQ. The germline V and J ends were trimmed by 0 bases and 5 bases, with 5 bases remaining between them. This CDR3 is 12 amino acids long. In regard to this clone: The sample holds other DNA sequences that translate to the same CDR3.

The receptor was derived from a man aged 18 to 30 who had recovered from COVID-19. The sample comprised peripheral blood. The rearrangement uses TRBV5-1 and TRBJ2-5, with D unresolved. The CDR3 DNA is TGCGCCAGCAGCTTGGTTCAGGAGACCCAGTACTTC. It encodes CASSLVQETQYF.